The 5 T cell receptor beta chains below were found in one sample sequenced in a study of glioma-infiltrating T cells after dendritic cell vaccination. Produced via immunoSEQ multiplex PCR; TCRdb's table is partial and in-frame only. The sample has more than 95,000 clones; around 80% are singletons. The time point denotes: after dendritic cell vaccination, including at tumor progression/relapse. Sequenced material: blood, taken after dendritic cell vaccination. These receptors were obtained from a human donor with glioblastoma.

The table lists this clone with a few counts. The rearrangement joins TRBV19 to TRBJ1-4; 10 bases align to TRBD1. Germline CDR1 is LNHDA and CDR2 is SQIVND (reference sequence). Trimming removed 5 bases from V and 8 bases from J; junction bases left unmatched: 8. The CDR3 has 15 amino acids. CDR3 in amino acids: CASSLLGTGEEKLFF. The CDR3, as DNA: TGTGCCAGTAGTCTCCTCGGGACAGGGGAGGAAAAACTGTTTTTT.

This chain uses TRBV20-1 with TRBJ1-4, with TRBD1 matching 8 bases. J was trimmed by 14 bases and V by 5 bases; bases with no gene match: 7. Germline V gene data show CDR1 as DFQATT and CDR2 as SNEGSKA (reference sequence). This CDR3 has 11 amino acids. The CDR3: CSAGDRKGLFF. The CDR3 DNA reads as TGCAGTGCTGGGGACAGGAAGGGGCTGTTTTTT.

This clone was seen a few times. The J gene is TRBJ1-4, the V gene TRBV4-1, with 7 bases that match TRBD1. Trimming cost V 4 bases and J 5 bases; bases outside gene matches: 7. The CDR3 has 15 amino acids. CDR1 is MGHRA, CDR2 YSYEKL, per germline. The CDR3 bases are TGCGCCAGCAGCCCTCCCGGGACAGTAAATGAAAAACTGTTTTTT. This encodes CASSPPGTVNEKLFF.

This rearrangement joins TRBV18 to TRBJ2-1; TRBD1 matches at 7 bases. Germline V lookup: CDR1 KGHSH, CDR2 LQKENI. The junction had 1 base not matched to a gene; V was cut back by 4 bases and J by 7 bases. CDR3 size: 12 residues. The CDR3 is CASSRQGNEQFF. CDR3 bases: TGTGCCAGCTCACGACAGGGTAATGAGCAGTTCTTC.

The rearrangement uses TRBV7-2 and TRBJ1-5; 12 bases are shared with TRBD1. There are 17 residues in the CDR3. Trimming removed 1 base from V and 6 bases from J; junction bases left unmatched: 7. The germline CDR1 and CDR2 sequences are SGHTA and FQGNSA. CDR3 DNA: TGTGCCAGCAGCTTAGGTGGGACAGGGGGCACCATTCAGCCCCAGCATTTT. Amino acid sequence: CASSLGGTGGTIQPQHF.